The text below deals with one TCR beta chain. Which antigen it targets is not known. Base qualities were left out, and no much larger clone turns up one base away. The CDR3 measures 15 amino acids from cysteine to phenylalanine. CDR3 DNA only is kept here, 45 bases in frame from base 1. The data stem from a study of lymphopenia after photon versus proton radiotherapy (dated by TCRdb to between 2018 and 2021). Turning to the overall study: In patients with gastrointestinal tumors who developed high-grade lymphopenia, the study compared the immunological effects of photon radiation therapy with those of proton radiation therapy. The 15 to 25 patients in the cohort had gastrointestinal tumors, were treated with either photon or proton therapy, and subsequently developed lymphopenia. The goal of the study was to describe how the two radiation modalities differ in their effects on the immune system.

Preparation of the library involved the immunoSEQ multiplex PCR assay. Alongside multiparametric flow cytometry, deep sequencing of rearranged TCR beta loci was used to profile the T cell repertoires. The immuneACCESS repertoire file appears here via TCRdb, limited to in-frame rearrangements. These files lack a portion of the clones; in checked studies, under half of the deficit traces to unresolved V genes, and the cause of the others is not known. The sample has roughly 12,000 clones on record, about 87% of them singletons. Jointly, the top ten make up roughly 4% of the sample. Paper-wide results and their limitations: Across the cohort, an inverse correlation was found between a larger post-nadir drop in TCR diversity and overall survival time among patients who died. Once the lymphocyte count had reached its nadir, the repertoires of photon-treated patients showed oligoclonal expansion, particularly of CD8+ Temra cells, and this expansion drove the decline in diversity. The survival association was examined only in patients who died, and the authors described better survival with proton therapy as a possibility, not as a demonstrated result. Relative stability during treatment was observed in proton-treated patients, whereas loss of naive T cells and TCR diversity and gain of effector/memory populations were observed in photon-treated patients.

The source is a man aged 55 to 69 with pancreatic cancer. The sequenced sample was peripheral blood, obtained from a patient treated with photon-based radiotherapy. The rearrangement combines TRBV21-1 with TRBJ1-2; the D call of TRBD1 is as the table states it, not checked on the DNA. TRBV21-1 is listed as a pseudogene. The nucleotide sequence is TGTGCCAGCAGCACCAACTCCGGGACAGGGGTTGGCTACACCTTC. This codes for CASSTNSGTGVGYTF.